Shown below are 15 T cell receptor beta chains from a single sample sequenced in a study of technical replicates of blood from a handful of donors. Libraries were prepared by immunoSEQ multiplex PCR; TCRdb keeps only in-frame clonotypes and omits some of them. Altogether 65,000 to 95,000 clones are present, 90% to 95% being singletons, with the ten largest covering roughly 0.25%. Sequencing was performed on T cells isolated from PBMCs. Source of these receptors: a human donor in good health.

This chain connects TRBV5-1 to TRBJ2-2, with D perhaps matching TRBD1 (5 bases). The V end was cut by 6 bases, the J end by 0 bases, with 9 bases between. This CDR3 is 14 amino acids long. Germline-derived CDR1 and CDR2 are SGHRS and YFSETQ. The CDR3 coding sequence is TGCGCCAGCACCCAGGACACGAACACCGGGGAGCTGTTTTTT. It translates to CASTQDTNTGELFF.

This clone was seen once. V and J are TRBV12-5 and TRBJ2-5, with 8 bases that match TRBD1. This CDR3 region has 14 residues. Germline V lookup: CDR1 LGHNT, CDR2 FRNRAP. Germline trimming cut 6 bases from V and 4 bases from J; bases unmatched to any gene: 7. CDR3 residues: CASGPYRGRETQYF. The DNA of the CDR3 is TGTGCTAGTGGACCCTACAGGGGGAGAGAGACCCAGTACTTC.

V gene TRBV4-1 combines with J gene TRBJ2-1, with D possibly TRBD1 on 5 matching bases. The CDR3 runs to 15 residues. Trimming removed 0 bases from V and 4 bases from J, with 10 bases in between. Germline V lookup: CDR1 MGHRA, CDR2 YSYEKL. The CDR3 nucleotides are TGCGCCAGCAGCCAAGAGGGGCAGGCTTACAATGAGCAGTTCTTC. Amino acid sequence: CASSQEGQAYNEQFF.

The chain uses TRBV14 and TRBJ1-4; maybe TRBD1 (5 bases). V lost 2 bases and J 7 bases, leaving 11 bases between the germline ends. Germline V gene data show CDR1 as SGHDN and CDR2 as FVKESK. The CDR3 length is 14 residues. The CDR3 is CASSQRRGPEKLFF. DNA for the CDR3: TGTGCCAGCAGCCAAAGGAGGGGACCTGAAAAACTGTTTTTT. The entire variable domain, with the rest obtained from reference TRBV14 and TRBJ1-4, is as follows: EAGVTQFPSHSVIEKGQTVTLRCDPISGHDNLYWYRRVMGKEIKFLLHFVKESKQDESGMPNNRFLAERTGGTYSTLKVQPAELEDSGVYFCASSQRRGPEKLFFGSGTQLSVL.

The chain combines TRBV6-1 with TRBJ2-5; 10 bases are a match to TRBD1. Germline loops: CDR1 MNHNS, CDR2 SASEGT. V dropped 8 bases and J dropped 5; count of bases not matched to a gene: 11. The CDR3 spans 15 residues. The CDR3 DNA follows: TGTGCCAGCCTCAGCCAGACAGGGGGCGGTGAGACCCAGTACTTC. It codes for CASLSQTGGGETQYF.

The chain recombines TRBV7-8 with TRBJ1-1; D gene unclear. CDR1 and CDR2 (germline): SGHVS, FQNEAQ. The CDR3 runs 15 residues. Trimming removed 7 bases from V and 3 bases from J, with 18 bases in between. Here the CDR3 DNA reads TGTGCCAGCACCCTAGTGTCTATTCGGGACACTGAAGCTTTCTTT. Amino acid sequence: CASTLVSIRDTEAFF.

The CDR3 coding sequence is TGTGCCAGCATGGGTCCAGGGCTAGCGGGAGCAGAGACCCAGTACTTC. Residues: CASMGPGLAGAETQYF. The chain carries TRBV2 and TRBJ2-5, with 10 bases fitting TRBD2. Germline values: CDR1 SNHLY, CDR2 FYNNEI. Losses at the gene ends were 7 bases for V and 4 bases for J; bases not matched to a gene: 12. The CDR3 totals 16 residues.

The CDR3 DNA is TGCGCCAGCAGCCCGACAGGGGGGGCCTACGAGCAGTACTTC. This translates into CASSPTGGAYEQYF. The chain links TRBV5-1 to TRBJ2-7; TRBD1 aligns across 9 bases. With V trimmed by 4 bases and J by 2 bases, 4 bases remained unmatched. CDR1 is SGHRS, CDR2 YFSETQ, per germline. This CDR3 region has 14 residues.

The V call is TRBV5-1, the J call TRBJ2-1, with D possibly matching TRBD1 (5 bases). The CDR3 is made up of 16 amino acids. Germline V gene lookup returns CDR1 SGHRS and CDR2 YFSETQ. Trimming removed 3 bases at V and 7 bases at J, with 20 bases between. This chain's CDR3 is CASSSSVVTEENEQFF. CDR3 DNA: TGCGCCAGCAGCTCCAGCGTTGTGACAGAGGAGAATGAGCAGTTCTTC.

The J gene is TRBJ2-1, the V gene TRBV7-9; 9 nucleotides match TRBD2. The V gene end was trimmed by 6 bases and the J gene end by 7 bases; junction bases not matched to a gene: 13. The CDR3 is made up of 16 amino acids. Per the germline V gene, CDR1 is SEHNR and CDR2 is FQNEAQ (reference sequence). In nucleotides, the CDR3 is TGTGCCAGCAGTCCCAGCGGGAGGCTTTTACGGAATGAGCAGTTCTTC. This translates into CASSPSGRLLRNEQFF.

The chain has TRBV19 and TRBJ2-6; no clear D gene. This CDR3 has 15 amino acids. V was cut by 4 bases and J by 0 bases, with 7 bases left in between. Germline V gene data show CDR1 as LNHDA and CDR2 as SQIVND (reference sequence). The CDR3: CASSTQISGANVLTF. CDR3 nucleotide sequence: TGTGCCAGTAGTACCCAAATCTCTGGGGCCAACGTCCTGACTTTC.

The rearrangement joins TRBV5-6 to TRBJ1-1; tentatively, D is TRBD1 (6 bases). The V gene lost 4 bases and the J gene lost 2 bases, with 12 bases spanning the gap. This CDR3 is built from 14 residues. Germline V CDR1 and CDR2: SGHDT, YYEEEE. CDR3 sequence (DNA): TGTGCCAGCAGCCCGCCAGGGGCAAACACTGAAGCTTTCTTT. It codes for CASSPPGANTEAFF.

The chain carries TRBV7-8 and TRBJ1-1, with TRBD1 as a possible D gene (6 bases). Per germline, CDR1 SGHVS and CDR2 FQNEAQ. This CDR3 is built from 14 residues. V gave up 2 bases and J gave up 1 base, with 8 bases separating them. CDR3 nucleotides: TGTGCCAGCAGCTTAAGGGACACGAACACTGAAGCTTTCTTT. Encoded protein: CASSLRDTNTEAFF.

The chain carries TRBV6-1 and TRBJ2-7, with D possibly being TRBD2 (5 bases). From germline, CDR1 is MNHNS and CDR2 SASEGT. V was trimmed by 2 bases and J by 0 bases, leaving 8 bases between them. The CDR3 is 14 residues long. The DNA of the CDR3 is TGTGCCAGCAGTGAAATAGCGAGCTCCTACGAGCAGTACTTC. Its translation is CASSEIASSYEQYF.

This chain connects TRBV2 to TRBJ1-5, with 8 bases that match TRBD1. Germline CDR1 SNHLY, CDR2 FYNNEI. The trim removed 4 bases at V and 5 bases at J, leaving 7 bases unmatched. The CDR3 consists of 15 residues. The CDR3 coding sequence is TGTGCCAGCAGTGTTGGACAGGGCTGGTATCAGCCCCAGCATTTT. Its protein is CASSVGQGWYQPQHF.